The 18 T cell receptor beta chains presented below share a single source sample, sequenced in a study of cytomegalovirus exposure and HLA in healthy donors. The PCR employed 60 Vbeta primers together with 13 Jbeta primers. The table came from immunoSEQ multiplex PCR; TCRdb's copy has only in-frame clones and leaves some out. The table gives under 70,000 clones; the top ten clones make up about 9.1% of it. Sample: PBMCs. The source is a man aged 50 to 60 in good health and CMV-seropositive.

The chain has TRBV7-2 and TRBJ2-7; 9 bases match TRBD2. Per the germline V gene, CDR1 is SGHTA and CDR2 is FQGNSA. With V trimmed by 7 bases and J by 6 bases, 7 bases remained unmatched. The CDR3 loop spans 13 amino acids. CDR3 nucleotides: TGTGCCAGCAAAGCGGGAGGAAGGGGCGAGCAGTACTTC. Translation gives CASKAGGRGEQYF.

The gene calls are TRBV6-6 and TRBJ2-2, with D maybe TRBD1 (6 bases). There are 15 residues in the CDR3. V dropped 5 bases and J dropped 5 bases, with 15 bases sitting between them. CDR1 and CDR2 from the germline V gene are MNHNY and SVGAGI (reference sequence). The CDR3 region has the DNA TGTGCCAGCAGTGATGAGGGGGAGCGGACCGGGGAGCTGTTTTTT. It is translated as CASSDEGERTGELFF.

The genes are TRBV7-2 and TRBJ1-5; 7 bases fit TRBD1. The CDR3 runs to 15 residues. Per the germline V gene, CDR1 is SGHTA and CDR2 is FQGNSA. J gave up 0 bases and V 7 bases, and 6 bases lay outside the gene matches. The CDR3 nucleotides are TGTGCCAGCACCCGGGACAGCCTTAGCAATCAGCCCCAGCATTTT. Amino acids: CASTRDSLSNQPQHF.

The chain employs TRBV7-2 and TRBJ1-1; D not certain. V dropped 1 base and J dropped 4 bases, with 10 bases sitting between them. Germline V gives CDR1 SGHTA, CDR2 FQGNSA. The CDR3 totals 14 residues. CDR3 in DNA: TGTGCCAGCAGCTTAGGCCAGGTGGGCACTGAAGCTTTCTTT. Translating gives CASSLGQVGTEAFF.

J is TRBJ2-7 and V is TRBV5-6; 7 bases line up with TRBD1. This CDR3 spans 18 amino acids. V lost 3 bases, J lost 6 bases, and 21 bases stayed unmatched. Germline values: CDR1 SGHDT, CDR2 YYEEEE. CDR3 sequence (DNA): TGTGCCAGCAGCTGGGTGCCGACAGGGACCCTTCAAGTACGCGAGCAGTACTTC. Amino acids: CASSWVPTGTLQVREQYF.

Details on this clone: Other DNA sequences of this sample code for an identical CDR3. The chain joins TRBV10-3 to TRBJ2-6, with 7 bases fitting TRBD1. The germline V gene encodes CDR1 ENHRY and CDR2 SYGVKD. The CDR3 sequence is 16 residues long. Unmatched junction bases numbered 7, after V lost 6 bases and J lost 2 bases. The CDR3 sequence is CAIRGQSLTGANVLTF. As DNA, the CDR3 is TGTGCCATCAGGGGACAGTCCCTAACTGGGGCCAACGTCCTGACTTTC.

The chain uses TRBV7-3 and TRBJ2-7; 7 nucleotides line up with TRBD2. Germline CDR1 is SGHTA and CDR2 is FQGTGA. V lost 0 bases, J lost 6 bases, and 2 bases stayed unmatched. This CDR3 comprises 13 residues. CDR3 protein: CASSLTGGSEQYF. CDR3 sequence (DNA): TGTGCCAGCAGCTTAACTGGCGGGAGCGAGCAGTACTTC.

The genes are TRBV19 and TRBJ1-1, with 7 bases matching TRBD1. CDR3 size: 14 residues. Germline V lookup: CDR1 LNHDA, CDR2 SQIVND (reference sequence). Trimming removed 5 bases from V and 1 base from J; junction bases left unmatched: 4. The DNA of the CDR3 is TGTGCCAGTAGTCTCGACAGGGCGAACACTGAAGCTTTCTTT. Its translation: CASSLDRANTEAFF.

V gene TRBV18 combines with J gene TRBJ2-2; D gene unclear. The CDR3 has 16 amino acids. Trimming shortened V by 3 bases and J by 2 bases, and 13 bases separated the two germline ends. Germline V gene sequence: CDR1 KGHSH, CDR2 LQKENI. The CDR3 nucleotides are TGTGCCAGCTCACCGCGATCGGCAGGAAACACCGGGGAGCTGTTTTTT. It encodes CASSPRSAGNTGELFF.

This chain uses TRBV7-6 with TRBJ2-3; weak D call: TRBD2 (6 bases). Trimming removed 4 bases from V and 5 bases from J, with 19 bases in between. The CDR3 has 16 residues. CDR1 SGHVS and CDR2 FNYEAQ come from the germline V gene. The CDR3 loop reads CASSSRYREKQDTQYF. The DNA for the CDR3 is TGTGCCAGCAGCTCCCGCTATCGGGAGAAACAAGATACGCAGTATTTT.

The rearrangement uses TRBV4-1 and TRBJ1-2; D not resolved. CDR1 MGHRA and CDR2 YSYEKL come from the germline V gene. The CDR3 runs to 14 residues. The V end lost 0 bases, the J end lost 5 bases, and 10 bases lay between the germline ends. The CDR3 nucleotides read TGCGCCAGCAGCCAAGATTCCGCTACGTATGGCTACACCTTC. Encoded protein: CASSQDSATYGYTF.

CDR3 sequence: CASSQGPGGPAYEQYF. CDR3 DNA: TGCGCCAGCAGCCAAGGGCCGGGAGGGCCGGCCTACGAGCAGTACTTC. The chain is built from TRBV4-3 and TRBJ2-7; TRBD2 matches 8 bases. Germline CDR1 reads LGHNA; CDR2 reads YSLEER. Losses at the gene ends were 1 base for V and 2 bases for J; bases not matched to a gene: 7. This CDR3 has 16 amino acids.

The chain combines TRBV4-2 with TRBJ2-7; 7 nucleotides align to TRBD1. The CDR3 covers 16 residues. Germline-derived CDR1 and CDR2 are LGHNA and YNFKEQ. The ends lost 0 bases at V and 6 bases at J; junction bases unmatched: 11. The DNA of the CDR3 is TGTGCCAGCAGCCAAGACGGACAGGCTGGGGGCGGCGAGCAGTACTTC. Its translation: CASSQDGQAGGGEQYF.

The genes are TRBV15 and TRBJ1-2, with D possibly being TRBD1 (5 bases). Germline V gene data show CDR1 as LNHNV and CDR2 as YYDKDF (reference sequence). The CDR3 length is 12 residues. Between the trimmed V and J ends, which lost 0 bases and 7 bases, there was a span of 6 bases. DNA of the CDR3: TGTGCCACCAGCAGAGATCAGGGTGGCTACACCTTC. Protein: CATSRDQGGYTF.

The chain carries TRBV4-1 and TRBJ2-1, with 10 bases that match TRBD2. The germline V gene encodes CDR1 MGHRA and CDR2 YSYEKL. After removal of 0 bases from V and 4 bases from J, the junction contained 3 bases not matched to a gene. The CDR3 is 16 residues long. For the CDR3, the DNA is TGCGCCAGCAGCCAAGAGTGGACTAGCGGTTACAATGAGCAGTTCTTC. This sequence encodes CASSQEWTSGYNEQFF.

The gene calls are TRBV7-2 and TRBJ2-7, with TRBD1 matching over 7 bases. The CDR3 runs 14 residues. CDR1 and CDR2 (germline): SGHTA, FQGNSA. V trimming: 5 bases; J trimming: 3 bases; junction bases outside the gene matches: 7. This chain's CDR3 is CASSVQGLRYEQYF. CDR3 DNA: TGTGCCAGCAGCGTACAGGGGCTTCGCTACGAGCAGTACTTC.

The gene calls are TRBV9 and TRBJ1-1; D is uncertain. Trimming cost V 0 bases and J 2 bases, with 5 bases left between them. Germline V CDR1 and CDR2: SGDLS, YYNGEE. The CDR3 extends over 13 amino acids. Written as DNA, the CDR3 is TGTGCCAGCAGCGTAGGGCCTAACACTGAAGCTTTCTTT. Its translation is CASSVGPNTEAFF.

This chain joins TRBV4-1 and TRBJ2-7; maybe TRBD2 (5 bases). Trimming pared 0 bases from V and 9 bases from J, leaving 12 bases between. The CDR3 is 13 amino acids. CDR1 and CDR2 from the germline V gene are MGHRA and YSYEKL. The CDR3 DNA sequence: TGCGCCAGCAGCCAAGAATGGGAGAGTAGGCAGTACTTC. Translating gives CASSQEWESRQYF.